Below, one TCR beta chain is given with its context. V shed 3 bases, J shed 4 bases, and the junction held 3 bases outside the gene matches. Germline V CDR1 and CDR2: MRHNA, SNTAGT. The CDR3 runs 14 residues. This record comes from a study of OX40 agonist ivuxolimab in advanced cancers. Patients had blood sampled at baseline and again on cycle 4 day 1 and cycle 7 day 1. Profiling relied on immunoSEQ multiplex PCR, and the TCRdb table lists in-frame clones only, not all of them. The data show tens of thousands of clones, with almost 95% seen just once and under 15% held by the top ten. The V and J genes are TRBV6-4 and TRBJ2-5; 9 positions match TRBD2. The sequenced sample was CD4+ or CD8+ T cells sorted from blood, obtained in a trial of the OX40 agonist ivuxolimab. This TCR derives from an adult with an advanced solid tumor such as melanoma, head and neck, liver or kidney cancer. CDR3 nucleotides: TGTGCCAGCAGTGAGCGGGGGGGCGGAGAGACCCAGTACTTC. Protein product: CASSERGGGETQYF.